These 16 T cell receptor beta chains share one sample of origin, sequenced in a study of blood T cell repertoires in COVID-19. TCRdb's table, derived via immunoSEQ multiplex PCR, lists solely in-frame clones and lacks some. Of about 200,000 clones detected, 88% appear once; the ten largest clones hold 5% to 6.5%. Sequencing input: peripheral blood. These receptors came from a man aged 40-49 years with active or convalescent COVID-19.

The chain carries TRBV2 and TRBJ2-7; D is undetermined. CDR3 size: 13 residues. Germline V CDR1 and CDR2: SNHLY, FYNNEI. Between the trimmed V and J ends, which lost 9 bases and 5 bases, there was a span of 17 bases. CDR3 residues: CASTRVLRHEQYF. In DNA, the CDR3 is TGTGCCAGTACCCGGGTCCTGAGGCACGAGCAGTACTTC. Looking up the rest from reference TRBV2 and TRBJ2-7 gives the full variable domain: EPEVTQTPSHQVTQMGQEVILRCVPISNHLYFYWYRQILGQKVEFLVSFYNNEISEKSEIFDDQFSVERPDGSNFTLKIRSTKLEDSAMYFCASTRVLRHEQYFGPGTRLTVT.

CDR3 nucleotide sequence: TGTGCCAGTACCTCGGTGGACACCATATATTTT. This codes for CASTSVDTIYF. The chain recombines TRBV19 with TRBJ1-3; D not resolved. Germline V gene data show CDR1 as LNHDA and CDR2 as SQIVND (reference sequence). This CDR3 has 11 residues. With 7 bases removed from V and 8 bases from J, the gap between germline ends came to 9 bases.

The V call is TRBV18, the J call TRBJ2-6, with 7 bases aligning to TRBD1. The CDR3 is made up of 18 amino acids. Looked up from germline, CDR1 is KGHSH and CDR2 is LQKENI. V gave up 0 bases and J gave up 0 bases; unmatched junction bases: 5. CDR3 residues: CASSPPGQSFSGANVLTF. CDR3 coding DNA: TGTGCCAGCTCACCACCGGGACAGAGTTTCTCTGGGGCCAACGTCCTGACTTTC.

This clone occurred once. The rearrangement uses TRBV5-4 and TRBJ2-1; tentatively, D is TRBD1 (6 bases). Germline V CDR1 and CDR2: SGHNT, YYREEE (reference sequence). The ends were cut back, 0 bases at V and 8 bases at J, with 15 bases in the middle. CDR3 length: 15 residues. This chain's CDR3 is CASSLAPTGPDEQFF. The CDR3 DNA is TGTGCCAGCAGCTTGGCCCCCACAGGGCCCGATGAGCAGTTCTTC. The variable domain in full, completed from reference TRBV5-4 and TRBJ2-1, reads ETGVTQSPTHLIKTRGQQVTLRCSSQSGHNTVSWYQQALGQGPQFIFQYYREEENGRGNFPPRFSGLQFPNYSSELNVNALELDDSALYLCASSLAPTGPDEQFFGPGTRLTVL.

Points on this clone: The same CDR3 can be traced to other DNA sequences in this sample. The rearrangement uses TRBV19 and TRBJ1-5; maybe TRBD1 (6 bases). V lost 6 bases and J 6 bases, leaving 12 bases between the germline ends. Germline V gene data show CDR1 as LNHDA and CDR2 as SQIVND (reference sequence). The CDR3 length is 13 residues. For the CDR3, the DNA is TGTGCCAGTAGGGGTACAGGGACTCAGCCCCAGCATTTT. Its translation: CASRGTGTQPQHF.

The V call is TRBV18, the J call TRBJ2-6, with 7 bases identical to TRBD1. The V gene end was trimmed by 3 bases and the J gene end by 1 base; junction bases not matched to a gene: 6. The CDR3 is 17 residues long. Germline V gene lookup returns CDR1 KGHSH and CDR2 LQKENI. In nucleotides, the CDR3 is TGTGCCAGCTCACCGGGGACAGCAAAGTCTGGGGCCAACGTCCTGACTTTC. Its translation is CASSPGTAKSGANVLTF. The full variable domain, in which reference TRBV18 and TRBJ2-6 provide the parts outside the CDR3, is NAGVMQNPRHLVRRRGQEARLRCSPMKGHSHVYWYRQLPEEGLKFMVYLQKENIIDESGMPKERFSAEFPKEGPSILRIQQVVRGDSAAYFCASSPGTAKSGANVLTFGAGSRLTVL.

This chain joins TRBV4-1 and TRBJ1-2; 7 nucleotides line up with TRBD1. The CDR3 consists of 16 residues. V dropped 0 bases and J dropped 4; count of bases not matched to a gene: 8. The V gene's germline CDR1 is MGHRA and CDR2 YSYEKL. DNA of the CDR3: TGCGCCAGCAGCCAAGATCCTTACGGGACAGTCTATGGCTACACCTTC. Amino acid sequence: CASSQDPYGTVYGYTF.

This clone was seen once. This chain connects TRBV7-2 to TRBJ2-1; 9 bases align to TRBD1. The CDR3 loop spans 15 amino acids. The J segment lost 4 bases and the V segment lost 4 bases, leaving 5 bases of the junction unmatched. The germline gives CDR1 SGHTA, CDR2 FQGNSA. The CDR3 loop is CASSSWTGVYNEQFF. The CDR3 nucleotides read TGTGCCAGCAGCTCGTGGACAGGGGTGTACAATGAGCAGTTCTTC.

The genes are TRBV5-6 and TRBJ1-1; D might be TRBD1 (6 bases). Trimming shortened V by 3 bases and J by 0 bases, and 15 bases separated the two germline ends. The CDR3 is 16 residues long. Germline-derived CDR1 and CDR2 are SGHDT and YYEEEE. CDR3 bases: TGTGCCAGCAGCTGGAATACGGGACAAATGAACACTGAAGCTTTCTTT. Translation: CASSWNTGQMNTEAFF. The full variable domain, its missing parts supplied by reference TRBV5-6 and TRBJ1-1, is DAGVTQSPTHLIKTRGQQVTLRCSPKSGHDTVSWYQQALGQGPQFIFQYYEEEERQRGNFPDRFSGHQFPNYSSELNVNALLLGDSALYLCASSWNTGQMNTEAFFGQGTRLTVV.

The chain couples TRBV2 to TRBJ2-2, with D possibly matching TRBD1 (6 bases). This CDR3 has 13 residues. Trimming pared 6 bases from V and 3 bases from J, leaving 8 bases between. The germline CDR1 and CDR2 sequences are SNHLY and FYNNEI. The CDR3 sequence is CASRHRDTGELFF. CDR3 nucleotide sequence: TGTGCCAGCAGACACAGGGACACCGGGGAGCTGTTTTTT.

This sequence joins TRBV30 and TRBJ1-5; possible D gene TRBD1, 5 bases. The germline V gene has CDR1 GTSNPN and CDR2 SVGIG (reference sequence). The CDR3 runs to 12 residues. With 5 bases removed from V and 5 bases from J, the gap between germline ends came to 10 bases. The CDR3 protein is CAWLGGDQPQHF. The CDR3 coding sequence is TGTGCCTGGCTTGGGGGGGATCAGCCCCAGCATTTT.

This CDR3 is CASSEALRGVGSGRPFDEQYF. The CDR3 bases are TGTGCCAGCAGTGAAGCGCTCAGGGGGGTTGGTAGCGGGAGGCCTTTTGACGAGCAGTACTTC. V and J are TRBV6-1 and TRBJ2-7; 10 nucleotides match TRBD2. Germline loops: CDR1 MNHNS, CDR2 SASEGT. The CDR3 is 21 residues long. V shed 0 bases and J 5 bases; nucleotides not matched to a gene: 22.

About this clone itself: The junction differs from germline at one of its ends, possibly a read error. The chain carries TRBV7-2 and TRBJ2-3; 13 bases are a match to TRBD2. Germline assignment: CDR1 SGHTA and CDR2 FQGNSA. The CDR3 has 12 residues. CDR3 nucleotide sequence: TGTGCCAGCAGCTTCGGACTAGCGGGAGTTTTATTT. It encodes CASSFGLAGVLF. Full variable domain (rest looked up from reference TRBV7-2 and TRBJ2-3): GAGVSQSPSNKVTEKGKDVELRCDPISGHTALYWYRQSLGQGLEFLIYFQGNSAPDKSGLPSDRFSAERTGGSVSTLTIQRTQQEDSAVYLCASSFGLAGVLFGPGTRLTVL.

This chain joins TRBV27 and TRBJ1-6; 7 bases are shared with TRBD1. This CDR3 has 16 residues. Germline CDR1 and CDR2: MNHEY and SMNVEV (reference sequence). Losses at the gene ends were 1 base for V and 7 bases for J; bases not matched to a gene: 7. In DNA form, the CDR3 reads TGTGCCAGCAGTTTATTCACAGGGGATCGGAATTCACCCCTCCACTTT. The encoded protein is CASSLFTGDRNSPLHF.

Only a few counts were recorded for this clone. The gene calls are TRBV28 and TRBJ2-2; 7 nucleotides match TRBD2. The CDR3 has 14 amino acids. Germline V gene sequence: CDR1 MDHEN, CDR2 SYDVKM. The junction had 7 bases not matched to a gene; V was cut back by 7 bases and J by 5 bases. This CDR3 reads CASTSGALTGELFF. The CDR3 nucleotides read TGTGCCAGCACCAGCGGGGCGTTGACCGGGGAGCTGTTTTTT.

This chain connects TRBV6-6 to TRBJ1-6, with 9 bases fitting TRBD1. This CDR3 has 16 residues. After removal of 6 bases from V and 6 bases from J, the junction contained 9 bases not matched to a gene. The germline gives CDR1 MNHNY, CDR2 SVGAGI (reference sequence). The CDR3 loop reads CASRSPAGQGNSPLHF. CDR3 in DNA: TGTGCCAGCAGGTCCCCCGCGGGACAGGGTAATTCACCCCTCCACTTT.